This T cell receptor (beta chain) is from a study of blood T cell repertoires in COVID-19. Overall study context: COVID-19 samples collected from the United States, Italy and Spain covered acute and convalescent phases. Nucleic acid was either cDNA or gDNA, and it came from T cells, B-cell-depleted T cells, or PBMCs.

The CDR3 extends over 14 amino acids. Losses at the gene ends were 7 bases for V and 5 bases for J; bases not matched to a gene: 8. Germline V lookup: CDR1 MDHEN, CDR2 SYDVKM. Original processing methods: Amplified reference gene primers provided the basis for estimating nucleated cell counts. The table came from immunoSEQ multiplex PCR; TCRdb's copy has only in-frame clones and leaves some out. Clone size and V and J calls were adopted from that table, with D and trimming inferred from the DNA. Counted here are roughly 250,000 clones, roughly 82% occurring once; the ten biggest clones make up approximately 4.9%.

Specimen: peripheral blood. This receptor was identified in a woman older than 75 with active or convalescent COVID-19. The rearrangement uses TRBV28 and TRBJ2-3; 8 nucleotides line up with TRBD1. The CDR3 DNA sequence: TGTGCCAGCAATTCGGGACAGGCAGGAGATACGCAGTATTTT. Residues: CASNSGQAGDTQYF.